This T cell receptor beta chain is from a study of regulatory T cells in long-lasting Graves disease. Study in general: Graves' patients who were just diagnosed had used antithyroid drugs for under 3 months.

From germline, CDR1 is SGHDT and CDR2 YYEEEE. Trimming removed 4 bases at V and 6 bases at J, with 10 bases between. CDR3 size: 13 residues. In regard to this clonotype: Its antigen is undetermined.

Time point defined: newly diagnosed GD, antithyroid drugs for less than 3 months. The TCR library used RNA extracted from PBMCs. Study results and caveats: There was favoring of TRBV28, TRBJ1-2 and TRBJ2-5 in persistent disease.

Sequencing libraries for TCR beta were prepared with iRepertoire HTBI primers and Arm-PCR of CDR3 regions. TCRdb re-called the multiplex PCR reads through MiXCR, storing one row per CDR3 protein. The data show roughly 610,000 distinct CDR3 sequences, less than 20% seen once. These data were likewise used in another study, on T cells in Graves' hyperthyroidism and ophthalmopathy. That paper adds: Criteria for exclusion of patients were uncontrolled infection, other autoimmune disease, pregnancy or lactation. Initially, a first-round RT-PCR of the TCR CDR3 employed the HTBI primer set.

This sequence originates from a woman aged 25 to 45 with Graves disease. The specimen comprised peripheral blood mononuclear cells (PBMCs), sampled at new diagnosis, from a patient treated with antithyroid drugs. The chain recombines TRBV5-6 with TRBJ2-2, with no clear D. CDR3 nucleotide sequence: TGTGCCAGCAGCCCTCCGGCGCCCGGGGAGCTGTTTTTT. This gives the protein CASSPPAPGELFF.